Sequencing of this TCR beta chain was carried out in a study of T cell responses to AZD1222 COVID-19 vaccine. General observations from the study: Across spike, vaccine-associated CD4 TCRs were found, dominant at 160-218 and 743-854. Repertoires in all cases were sampled only once the peak T cell response had passed.

As for this clone: Its antigen is currently unknown.

The germline gives CDR1 SGHVS, CDR2 FNYEAQ. CDR3 length: 16 amino acids. Unmatched junction bases numbered 1, after V lost 3 bases and J lost 4 bases. This table comes from immunoSEQ multiplex PCR, and its TCRdb copy is limited to in-frame clones, with some not included. The sample yields about 140,000 clones, under 90% seen once. The receptor was derived from an adult who received the AZD1222 COVID-19 vaccine. The sample consisted of peripheral blood, taken 28 days after the second AZD1222 dose. This chain joins TRBV7-6 and TRBJ2-2, with 14 bases that match TRBD2. In DNA form, the CDR3 reads TGTGCCAGCAGCTTCGGACTAGCGGGAGGCACCGGGGAGCTGTTTTTT. Its protein product is CASSFGLAGGTGELFF.